Below, 23 T cell receptor beta chains from the same sample are listed, as sequenced in a study of blood T cell repertoires in COVID-19 (dated by TCRdb to 2020 to 2021). The library relied on the immunoSEQ multiplex PCR assay. TCRdb holds this immuneACCESS table with in-frame rearrangements only. Some clones are missing; in checked studies, unresolved V genes explain under half, and the rest has no known cause. The table for this sample lists 350,000 to 500,000 clones; 70% to 90% of them were counted only once. 1.4% of the sample goes to the ten largest clones. Sequencing was carried out using PBMCs or T cells enriched from blood (not recorded which). The receptors were sampled from a woman aged 18-29 years who had been exposed to COVID-19.

This chain links TRBV5-6 with TRBJ2-7; 8 bases are a match to TRBD2. V was clipped by 2 bases and J by 2 bases; unmatched bases: 3. This CDR3 spans 14 amino acids. Germline assignment: CDR1 SGHDT and CDR2 YYEEEE. The CDR3 region has the DNA TGTGCCAGCAGCTTTGGACTAGCAGCCTACGAGCAGTACTTC. This sequence encodes CASSFGLAAYEQYF.

The table lists this clone with a count of one. The chain uses TRBV2 and TRBJ2-3, with 11 bases aligning to TRBD2. This CDR3 is built from 14 residues. Germline trimming cut 9 bases from V and 4 bases from J; bases unmatched to any gene: 6. Germline CDR1 reads SNHLY; CDR2 reads FYNNEI. CDR3 sequence (DNA): TGTGCCAGTAGCGGGGGGGAGCCGCCAGATACGCAGTATTTT. Amino acid sequence: CASSGGEPPDTQYF.

The chain combines TRBV6-5 with TRBJ1-6; D might be TRBD1 (6 bases). Germline values: CDR1 MNHEY, CDR2 SVGAGI. Trimming took 6 bases from V and 8 from J, leaving 17 bases between them. This CDR3 contains 15 residues. The CDR3 sequence is CASRKTGLYDSPLHF. DNA of the CDR3: TGTGCCAGCAGGAAGACAGGACTCTACGATTCACCCCTCCACTTT.

The chain employs TRBV9 and TRBJ2-7; 9 bases map to TRBD1. V shed 3 bases, J shed 5 bases, and the junction held 3 bases outside the gene matches. The germline V gene encodes CDR1 SGDLS and CDR2 YYNGEE. There are 13 residues in the CDR3. The CDR3 DNA reads TGTGCCAGCAGCGCAGGGACAGGGAACGAGCAGTACTTC. Translating gives CASSAGTGNEQYF.

This clone has just a few counts. The V call is TRBV19, the J call TRBJ2-7, with TRBD2 as a possible D gene (6 bases). This CDR3 region has 13 residues. V was pared by 6 bases and J by 1 base, with 10 bases between. Germline-derived CDR1 and CDR2 are LNHDA and SQIVND (reference sequence). The CDR3 DNA reads as TGTGCCAGTAGCCGGGAGTTGTCCTACGAGCAGTACTTC. It encodes CASSRELSYEQYF. Full variable domain (missing parts from reference TRBV19 and TRBJ2-7): DGGITQSPKYLFRKEGQNVTLSCEQNLNHDAMYWYRQDPGQGLRLIYYSQIVNDFQKGDIAEGYSVSREKKESFPLTVTSAQKNPTAFYLCASSRELSYEQYFGPGTRLTVT.

V usage is TRBV19 and J usage is TRBJ1-5; TRBD1 matches at 7 bases. The V gene end was trimmed by 6 bases and the J gene end by 1 base; junction bases not matched to a gene: 3. Germline loops: CDR1 LNHDA, CDR2 SQIVND (reference sequence). CDR3 length: 14 amino acids. The CDR3 DNA sequence: TGTGCCAGTAGGCAGGGGGGAAGCAATCAGCCCCAGCATTTT. This encodes CASRQGGSNQPQHF.

The V and J genes are TRBV6-5 and TRBJ1-4; no reliable D call. The V gene lost 0 bases and the J gene lost 3 bases, with 11 bases spanning the gap. Per germline, CDR1 MNHEY and CDR2 SVGAGI. CDR3 size: 16 residues. CDR3 sequence reads: CASSYSEAGANEKLFF. CDR3 in DNA: TGTGCCAGCAGTTACTCGGAGGCAGGTGCTAATGAAAAACTGTTTTTT.

To note about this clone: Additional DNA sequences in this sample encode the identical CDR3. CDR3 DNA sequence: TGCGCCAGCAGCTTGGGCGGGGGACCCTACAATGAGCAGTTCTTC. This translates into CASSLGGGPYNEQFF. V is TRBV5-1 and J is TRBJ2-1; TRBD2 aligns across 7 bases. CDR1 is SGHRS and CDR2 is YFSETQ in the germline V gene. The CDR3 sequence is 15 residues long. Trimming took 0 bases from V and 2 from J; bases not matched to a gene: 2.

V usage is TRBV28 and J usage is TRBJ1-4, with TRBD1 matching over 7 bases. Trimming removed 4 bases from V and 4 bases from J; junction bases left unmatched: 9. The germline V gene has CDR1 MDHEN and CDR2 SYDVKM. The CDR3 is 16 residues long. This CDR3 is CASSWGQNPLNEKLFF. The CDR3 DNA reads TGTGCCAGCAGTTGGGGACAGAATCCCCTTAATGAAAAACTGTTTTTT.

The genes are TRBV5-1 and TRBJ2-1; TRBD2 aligns across 7 bases. The CDR3 consists of 10 residues. Germline loops: CDR1 SGHRS, CDR2 YFSETQ. V shed 10 bases and J 16 bases; nucleotides not matched to a gene: 11. Written as DNA, the CDR3 is TGCGCCTCCGGCGGGGACTACTATTTCTTC. It specifies CASGGDYYFF.

The V gene is TRBV9, the J gene TRBJ1-1; no definite D call. V lost 0 bases and J lost 2, with 8 bases in between. CDR1 is SGDLS and CDR2 is YYNGEE in the germline V gene. There are 14 residues in the CDR3. CDR3 residues: CASSVATHNTEAFF. CDR3 coding DNA: TGTGCCAGCAGCGTAGCTACTCATAACACTGAAGCTTTCTTT.

J is TRBJ2-2 and V is TRBV11-3; D is ambiguous. CDR3 length equals 13 residues. The ends were cut back, 0 bases at V and 7 bases at J, with 6 bases in the middle. The germline CDR1 and CDR2 sequences are SGHNT and YENEEA. The CDR3: CASSLDYSGELFF. CDR3 DNA sequence: TGTGCCAGCAGCTTAGATTACAGCGGGGAGCTGTTTTTT.

To note about this clone: In the same sample, other DNA sequences code for this CDR3. In DNA form, the CDR3 reads TGCGCCAGCAGCTTAGGAGGGGGCAGAGACAATGAGCAGTTCTTC. Translated, it gives CASSLGGGRDNEQFF. The chain combines TRBV5-1 with TRBJ2-1; D may be TRBD1 (7 bases). Germline V gene lookup returns CDR1 SGHRS and CDR2 YFSETQ. V shed 2 bases and J shed 5 bases, with 14 bases lying between them. This CDR3 comprises 15 residues.

By its share, this clone is medium-sized (0.01 to 0.1%). The genes are TRBV5-1 and TRBJ2-3; 9 nucleotides match TRBD2. Germline V gene data show CDR1 as SGHRS and CDR2 as YFSETQ. This CDR3 has 15 amino acids. The V and J ends lost 3 bases and 1 base, in that order; junction bases with no gene match: 3. CDR3 sequence reads: CASSSSGVRTDTQYF. The CDR3 nucleotides read TGCGCCAGCAGCTCTAGCGGGGTCCGCACAGATACGCAGTATTTT.

The chain is built from TRBV30 and TRBJ2-7, with 10 bases aligning to TRBD1. This CDR3 is built from 14 residues. J gave up 5 bases and V 3 bases, and 7 bases lay outside the gene matches. CDR1 GTSNPN and CDR2 SVGIG come from the germline V gene (reference sequence). The CDR3 loop is CAWRTGTGEDEQYF. Here the CDR3 DNA reads TGTGCCTGGAGGACCGGGACAGGGGAGGACGAGCAGTACTTC.

This sequence joins TRBV7-2 and TRBJ1-1; D remains unclear. Trimming removed 1 base at V and 9 bases at J, with 6 bases between. The CDR3 length is 11 residues. Germline V gives CDR1 SGHTA, CDR2 FQGNSA. The DNA for the CDR3 is TGTGCCAGCAGCTTAGGAGTAAAAGCTTTCTTT. It encodes CASSLGVKAFF.

The chain employs TRBV6-2 or TRBV6-3 and TRBJ1-2; 9 bases agree with TRBD1. In germline, CDR1 is MNHEY, CDR2 SVGEGT. V lost 6 bases and J lost 4; bases outside the gene matches: 3. This CDR3 contains 13 residues. CDR3 residues: CASSKQGAYGYTF. DNA for the CDR3: TGTGCCAGCAGCAAACAGGGGGCCTATGGCTACACCTTC.

The chain carries TRBV7-8 and TRBJ1-5; TRBD1 aligns across 8 bases. The CDR3 has 13 amino acids. Germline V gene sequence: CDR1 SGHVS, CDR2 FQNEAQ. The V gene end was trimmed by 5 bases and the J gene end by 6 bases; junction bases not matched to a gene: 3. In nucleotides, the CDR3 is TGTGCCAGCAGCCGGACAGGGACTCAGCCCCAGCATTTT. Translation: CASSRTGTQPQHF.

The V gene is TRBV5-8, the J gene TRBJ1-6; D remains ambiguous. The CDR3 loop spans 15 amino acids. Germline CDR1 is SGHTS and CDR2 is YDEGEE. V lost 4 bases, J lost 9 bases, and 17 bases lay in between. CDR3 coding DNA: TGTGCCAGCAGCCCGGGAAGGCTCCGTAGTTCACCCCTCCACTTT. Residues: CASSPGRLRSSPLHF.

The chain has TRBV10-1 and TRBJ1-1; no clear D gene. The CDR3 sequence is 12 residues long. Trimming removed 4 bases from V and 5 bases from J, with 8 bases in between. Germline assignment: CDR1 WNHNN and CDR2 SYGVQD (reference sequence). For the CDR3, the DNA is TGCGCCAGCAGTGGAGCCGGGACTGAAGCTTTCTTT. This sequence encodes CASSGAGTEAFF.

This clone was seen only once. The V and J genes are TRBV6-5 and TRBJ2-7; TRBD2 aligns across 7 bases. Germline CDR1 is MNHEY and CDR2 is SVGAGI. The CDR3 has 14 amino acids. V lost 0 bases, J lost 6 bases, and 5 bases stayed unmatched. The CDR3 protein is CASSYSRGEGEQYF. The CDR3, as DNA: TGTGCCAGCAGTTACTCCCGGGGGGAGGGCGAGCAGTACTTC.

The V call is TRBV4-1, the J call TRBJ2-7; 10 bases match TRBD1. The CDR3 has 15 amino acids. V was clipped by 4 bases and J by 1 base; unmatched bases: 4. Germline V CDR1 and CDR2: MGHRA, YSYEKL. The CDR3 nucleotides read TGCGCCAGCAGCCGAGGGACAGGGGAATCCTACGAGCAGTACTTC. Its translation is CASSRGTGESYEQYF.

The rearrangement joins TRBV11-2 to TRBJ2-7, with 10 bases lining up with TRBD2. Germline V gives CDR1 SGHAT, CDR2 FQNNGV. CDR3 length: 14 amino acids. The junction had 5 bases not matched to a gene; V was cut back by 2 bases and J by 7 bases. The chain's CDR3 is CASSLSGRVREQYF. CDR3 nucleotide sequence: TGTGCCAGCAGCTTAAGCGGGAGGGTGCGAGAGCAGTACTTC.